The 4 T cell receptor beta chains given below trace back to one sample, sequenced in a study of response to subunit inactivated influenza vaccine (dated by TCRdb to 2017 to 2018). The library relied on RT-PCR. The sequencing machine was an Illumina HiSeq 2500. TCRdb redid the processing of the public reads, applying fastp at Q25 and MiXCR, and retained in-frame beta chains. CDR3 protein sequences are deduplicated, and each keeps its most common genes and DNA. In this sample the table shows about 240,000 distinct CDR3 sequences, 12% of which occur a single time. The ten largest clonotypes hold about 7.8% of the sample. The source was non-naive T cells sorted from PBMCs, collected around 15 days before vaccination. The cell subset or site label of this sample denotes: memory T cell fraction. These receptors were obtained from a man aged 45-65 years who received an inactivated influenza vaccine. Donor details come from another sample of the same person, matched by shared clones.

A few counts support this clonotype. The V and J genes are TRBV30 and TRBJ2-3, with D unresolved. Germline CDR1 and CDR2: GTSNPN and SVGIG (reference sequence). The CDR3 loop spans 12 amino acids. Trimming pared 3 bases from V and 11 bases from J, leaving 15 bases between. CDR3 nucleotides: TGTGCCTGGAGCGGCCTAGGAAATTTGCAGTATTTT. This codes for CAWSGLGNLQYF.

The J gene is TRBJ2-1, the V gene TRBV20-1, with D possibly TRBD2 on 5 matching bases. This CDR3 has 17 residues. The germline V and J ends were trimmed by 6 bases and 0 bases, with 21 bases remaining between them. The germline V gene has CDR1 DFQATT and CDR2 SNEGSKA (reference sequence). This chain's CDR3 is CSAPNVWRASSYNEQFF. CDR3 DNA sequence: TGCAGTGCCCCTAACGTCTGGCGGGCAAGCTCCTACAATGAGCAGTTCTTC.

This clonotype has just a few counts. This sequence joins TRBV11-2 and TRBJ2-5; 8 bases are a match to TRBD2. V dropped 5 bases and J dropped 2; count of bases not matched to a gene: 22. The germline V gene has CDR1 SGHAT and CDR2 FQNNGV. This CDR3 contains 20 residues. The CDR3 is CASSKAPYASGGRSQETQYF. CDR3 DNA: TGTGCCAGCAGCAAAGCCCCCTATGCCAGCGGGGGCCGATCTCAAGAGACCCAGTACTTC.

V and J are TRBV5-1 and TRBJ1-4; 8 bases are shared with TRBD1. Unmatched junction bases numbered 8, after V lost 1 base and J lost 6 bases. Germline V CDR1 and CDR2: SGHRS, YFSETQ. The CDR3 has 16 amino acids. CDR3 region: CASSLQGATEDEKLFF. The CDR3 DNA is TGCGCCAGCAGCTTGCAGGGGGCGACTGAGGATGAAAAACTGTTTTTT. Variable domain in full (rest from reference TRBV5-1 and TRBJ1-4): KAGVTQTPRYLIKTRGQQVTLSCSPISGHRSVSWYQQTPGQGLQFLFEYFSETQRNKGNFPGRFSGRQFSNSRSEMNVSTLELGDSALYLCASSLQGATEDEKLFFGSGTQLSVL.